Listed here are 13 T cell receptor beta chains from one sample, sequenced in a study of shared clonotypes between healthy human individuals. Sequenced by immunoSEQ multiplex PCR; TCRdb stores in-frame clones only, minus some. The sample lists roughly 1 million clones; around 74% were seen once. The sequencing sample was made of memory CD4+ T cells sorted from blood. Subset described: CD45RA-negative fraction. These TCRs come from a young man in good health.

The rearrangement joins TRBV19 to TRBJ2-5, with no clear D. The V and J ends lost 3 bases and 2 bases respectively, with 7 bases between them. The CDR3 runs 13 residues. Germline CDR1 is LNHDA and CDR2 is SQIVND (reference sequence). CDR3 sequence (DNA): TGTGCCAGTAGTATTAGTCTACAAGAGACCCAGTACTTC. This sequence encodes CASSISLQETQYF.

The chain links TRBV6-1 to TRBJ2-7; D remains unclear. Germline V gene data show CDR1 as MNHNS and CDR2 as SASEGT. This CDR3 comprises 11 residues. The V end lost 8 bases, the J end lost 5 bases, and 10 bases lay between the germline ends. The chain's CDR3 is CASPGQDEQYF. The CDR3, as DNA: TGTGCCAGCCCCGGCCAGGACGAGCAGTACTTC.

The chain uses TRBV5-1 and TRBJ2-6; D remains ambiguous. Trimming shortened V by 2 bases and J by 4 bases, and 10 bases separated the two germline ends. The germline V gene has CDR1 SGHRS and CDR2 YFSETQ. The CDR3 sequence is 15 residues long. The CDR3 protein is CASSLVGSGANVLTF. The CDR3 DNA follows: TGCGCCAGCAGCTTAGTAGGGTCGGGGGCCAACGTCCTGACTTTC.

The rearrangement links TRBV4-2 to TRBJ2-2; D call uncertain. Germline CDR1 is LGHNA and CDR2 is YNFKEQ. V shed 0 bases and J shed 6 bases, with 5 bases lying between them. This CDR3 is 13 amino acids long. The CDR3 sequence: CASSQDIAGELFF. The CDR3 coding sequence is TGTGCCAGCAGCCAAGATATAGCCGGGGAGCTGTTTTTT.

The chain employs TRBV6-5 and TRBJ2-1, with TRBD2 matching 11 bases. The germline V gene has CDR1 MNHEY and CDR2 SVGAGI. The CDR3 is 15 residues long. V trimming: 4 bases; J trimming: 8 bases; junction bases outside the gene matches: 7. The CDR3 sequence: CASSFLSGRVHEQFF. The CDR3 nucleotides are TGTGCCAGCAGTTTCCTTAGCGGGAGGGTCCATGAGCAGTTCTTC.

This chain links TRBV5-1 with TRBJ2-5; 7 bases are a match to TRBD1. The CDR3 has 14 amino acids. CDR1 is SGHRS and CDR2 is YFSETQ in the germline V gene. Trimming took 4 bases from V and 9 from J; bases not matched to a gene: 12. CDR3 DNA sequence: TGCGCCAGCAGCCGAGACAGGGCCGAGTTGTCCCAGTACTTC. As protein: CASSRDRAELSQYF.

This clone has only one observation. This chain uses TRBV5-4 with TRBJ2-5, with D tentatively TRBD1 (5 bases). V lost 7 bases and J 4 bases, leaving 17 bases between the germline ends. Germline CDR1 SGHNT, CDR2 YYREEE (reference sequence). The CDR3 spans 14 residues. The CDR3 coding sequence is TGTGCCAGCTCTGACACCAGGGAAGGAGAGACCCAGTACTTC. The encoded protein is CASSDTREGETQYF.

This chain joins TRBV30 and TRBJ1-6; a possible D gene is TRBD1 (6 bases). Germline V lookup: CDR1 GTSNPN, CDR2 SVGIG (reference sequence). The CDR3 is 13 amino acids. V shed 4 bases and J shed 5 bases, with 9 bases lying between them. CDR3 residues: CAWNGQHNSPLHF. CDR3 bases: TGTGCCTGGAACGGACAGCATAATTCACCCCTCCACTTT.

This chain uses TRBV2 with TRBJ2-7; D is possibly TRBD1 or TRBD2 (6 bases each). Germline assignment: CDR1 SNHLY and CDR2 FYNNEI. The CDR3 extends over 14 amino acids. The V end was cut by 3 bases, the J end by 10 bases, with 19 bases between. The chain's CDR3 is CASSDPIAGGRQYF. The CDR3 DNA reads TGTGCCAGCAGTGACCCCATAGCCGGGGGCCGTCAGTACTTC.

This chain connects TRBV27 to TRBJ2-5; 9 nucleotides line up with TRBD2. Looked up from germline, CDR1 is MNHEY and CDR2 is SMNVEV (reference sequence). The V and J ends lost 4 bases and 1 base, in that order; junction bases with no gene match: 7. The length of the CDR3 is 16 residues. The chain's CDR3 is CASSSPGRGGQETQYF. The CDR3 DNA reads as TGTGCCAGCAGTTCCCCGGGGCGGGGGGGCCAAGAGACCCAGTACTTC.

V usage is TRBV28 and J usage is TRBJ2-5, with TRBD1 matching over 10 bases. Germline assignment: CDR1 MDHEN and CDR2 SYDVKM. The CDR3 is 15 amino acids. With 5 bases clipped from V and 5 bases from J, the junction kept 8 bases outside the gene matches. In DNA, the CDR3 is TGTGCCAGCAGTCCCCGGACAGGGGGATGGGAGACCCAGTACTTC. Amino acid sequence: CASSPRTGGWETQYF.

The rearrangement joins TRBV7-2 to TRBJ2-7; D is possibly TRBD1 or TRBD2 (7 bases each). This CDR3 comprises 15 residues. V shed 4 bases and J shed 1 base, with 14 bases lying between them. Germline CDR1 reads SGHTA; CDR2 reads FQGNSA. Here the CDR3 DNA reads TGTGCCAGCAGCTCCAGACAGGGAGGGTCCTACGAGCAGTACTTC. Translation: CASSSRQGGSYEQYF.

This clone was seen only once. Other nucleotide sequences from this sample produce the same CDR3. The chain is built from TRBV5-1 and TRBJ2-7; no firm D call. Trimming shortened V by 0 bases and J by 2 bases, and 9 bases separated the two germline ends. The CDR3 spans 14 residues. Germline CDR1 and CDR2: SGHRS and YFSETQ. The CDR3 loop reads CASSLVPGPYEQYF. Written as DNA, the CDR3 is TGCGCCAGCAGCTTGGTGCCGGGTCCCTACGAGCAGTACTTC.